The clone carrying this T cell receptor (beta chain) was detected only a few times. The antigen is unknown. This record comes from a study of neurological immune-mediated disorders. cDNA synthesis was performed by 5'RACE with 10-nucleotide random UMIs. Via MiXCR, TCRdb re-called the 5' RACE reads, giving one row per CDR3 protein. Of fewer than 35,000 distinct CDR3 sequences in the sample, about 3.5% were seen once. Germline assignment: CDR1 SGHTA and CDR2 FQGNSA. V lost 3 bases, J lost 7 bases, and 13 bases lay in between. The CDR3 is 14 residues long. Study-wide results and caveats: The phylogenetic placement of 18 of 34 multiple sclerosis patients' repertoires in one related-CDR3 cluster constitutes a possible signature.

The sequenced sample consisted of PBMCs. This rearrangement joins TRBV7-2 to TRBJ2-1; D unclear. This clonotype was sampled from a young woman with multiple sclerosis. Here the CDR3 reads CASSFVETRNEQFF. The CDR3 DNA is TGTGCCAGCAGCTTCGTTGAAACACGAAATGAGCAGTTCTTC.